This T cell receptor beta chain was sequenced for a study of cytomegalovirus exposure and HLA in healthy donors (dated by TCRdb to 2017 to 2019). About the study as a whole: A later analysis indicated that the 120 or so validation repertoires were generated on the platform also employed for the 700 or so repertoires of the first cohort. A separate validation cohort of roughly 120 different subjects was used in addition to the 666-subject first cohort. The aim of the study was to test whether cataloging public T cell receptors could identify signatures of past pathogen exposure. The study combined high-throughput TCR immunosequencing, statistical association of individual TCRs with disease status, and machine learning to predict cytomegalovirus infection status.

Comment on this clone: Its antigen is unknown. It has no much larger one-base neighbor in the sample; base qualities were not kept.

Separate from the approximately 730-subject first cohort, the validation cohort of about 130 subjects was the group to which the donors belonged. The CDR3 runs 14 amino acids, cysteine and phenylalanine included. Just CDR3 DNA is preserved here, 42 bases in frame from base 1. Looking up the germline V gene yields CDR1 SGHRS and CDR2 YFSETQ. At the junction V is shortened by 4 bases and J by 5 bases, with 15 bases in between. Summary of the overall study and its limitations: A later analysis found that TCRs clustered in the first cohort also tended to co-occur in the 120 or so validation repertoires, with 90% to 95% of cluster scores above 0. In the study, about 150 TCR beta chains were listed as associated with cytomegalovirus. Three of the identified cytomegalovirus-associated TCR beta chains were confirmed in vitro to be specific for cytomegalovirus antigens. Across donors, most TCR sequences were observed very rarely, whereas some public TCRs were present in many individuals. The classifier was reported to diagnose cytomegalovirus status with high specificity and sensitivity in both the original and validation cohorts. A later analysis lacked HLA typing for the validation cohort, so it scored co-occurrence in that cohort across all 110 or so repertoires. The authors suggested that the approach could potentially be extended to other disease states and immunological phenotypes.

Receptors were amplified or captured by the immunoSEQ multiplex PCR assay. As for how the authors treated the data: A statistical classification framework was built to diagnose cytomegalovirus status from the catalog of TCR beta chain sequences. TCRdb mirrors the immuneACCESS table, restricted to in-frame sequences. Some clones are absent from its copies; in checked studies, under half trace to an unresolved V gene, and the reason for the others is unknown. V, J and clone size reflect that table, while D and trimming were determined from the DNA. This sample is represented by about 330,000 clones; about 90% of them were singletons. The ten largest clones take up roughly 1.2% of the sample.

This chain joins TRBV5-1 to TRBJ1-1; a weak D assignment points to TRBD1 (6 bases agree). The sequence derives from a woman aged 30 to 39 in good health and CMV-seropositive. Sample: PBMCs. This receptor carries the CDR3 CASSIPQGRTEAFF. In nucleotide form, the sequence is TGCGCCAGCAGCATCCCTCAGGGGCGGACTGAAGCTTTCTTT. Where the CDR3 stops, the reference TRBV5-1 and TRBJ1-1 genes take over; the full variable domain is KAGVTQTPRYLIKTRGQQVTLSCSPISGHRSVSWYQQTPGQGLQFLFEYFSETQRNKGNFPGRFSGRQFSNSRSEMNVSTLELGDSALYLCASSIPQGRTEAFFGQGTRLTVV.